This T cell receptor beta chain is from a study of cytomegalovirus exposure and HLA in healthy donors. On the study more broadly: In an early release, HLA-typed donors contributed 75 million to 85 million unique TCR sequences. Whole-study findings and limits: In all likelihood, a cluster of highly shared sequence variants was a sequencing artifact. For most TCR beta V segments, an earlier analysis put the productive rate at about 90% or about 30% of the time.

The study ran its PCR with 60 Vbeta and 13 Jbeta primers. Sequenced by immunoSEQ multiplex PCR; TCRdb stores in-frame clones only, minus some. The sample contains about 170,000 clones, about four fifths of which appear only once. Remarks on this clone: Antigen specificity is unknown.

Per germline, CDR1 SNHLY and CDR2 FYNNEI. The CDR3 length is 16 residues. The V gene end was trimmed by 2 bases and the J gene end by 2 bases; junction bases not matched to a gene: 7. The sequenced sample consisted of PBMCs. This TCR was sampled from a woman aged 18-30 years in good health and CMV-seronegative. The chain combines TRBV2 with TRBJ2-3, with TRBD2 matching 7 bases. The CDR3 nucleotides read TGTGCCAGCAGTGAATTGGGCGGGAGCCCCACAGATACGCAGTATTTT. This sequence encodes CASSELGGSPTDTQYF.